This TCR beta chain is drawn from a study of cytomegalovirus exposure and HLA in healthy donors. Study overall: Earlier results showed almost 120 million unique TCR beta sequences derived from roughly 180 million T cells.

CDR3 length: 15 amino acids. V lost 0 bases and J lost 8, with 15 bases in between. Germline V CDR1 and CDR2: SGHNT, YYREEE (reference sequence). The table lists this clone with a few counts. As yet, its antigen is unknown. The PCR contained 60 Vbeta and 13 Jbeta primers. Using immunoSEQ multiplex PCR, the repertoire was profiled, and TCRdb retains in-frame clones only, with some absent. The sample shows around 160,000 clones, around 73% of them seen only once. Study observations and caveats: After further analysis at a later stage, 15,000 to 20,000 TCR beta sequences were associated with HLA alleles at 0.05 false discovery rate. It was only CMV serostatus that was available as immune exposure information.

This sequence joins TRBV5-4 and TRBJ2-1; D possibly corresponds to TRBD2 (6 bases). The sample taken for sequencing was PBMCs. This receptor was taken from a woman in her late teens or twenties in good health and CMV-seronegative. In DNA, the CDR3 is TGTGCCAGCAGCTTGGTGGCGGGGCTAAGGGATGAGCAGTTCTTC. Protein product: CASSLVAGLRDEQFF.